This TCR beta chain comes out of a study of blood T cell repertoires in COVID-19 (dated by TCRdb to the early 2020s). Broadly, across the study: Samples covering the acute and convalescent phases of COVID-19 were provided by collaborators in the United States, Italy and Spain. Where HLA class I and class II types were available, the types were taken from metadata supplied by the sample provider, not from assay-based typing. A freely available public database, intended as a resource for researchers studying the immune response to SARS-CoV-2, is where the repertoires were released. Subjects who had been exposed to COVID-19, were actively infected with it, or had recovered from it provided the deeply sampled blood TCRbeta repertoires that made up the dataset. The prospective study material was composed of cDNA or gDNA derived from T cells, B-cell-depleted T cells, or PBMCs. Nearly every sample came with metadata listing a de-identified subject ID, COVID-19 status, age in years and sex. The samples were drawn from the first 160 participants of the ongoing ImmuneRACE study and from 1,200 or so subjects provided by 6 global collaborators.

V has 5 bases trimmed and J has 5 bases trimmed; junction bases matching no gene number 9. Sequences MNHEY (CDR1) and SMNVEV (CDR2) are obtained from the germline V gene (reference sequence). The CDR3 sequence holds 16 residues, the cysteine and phenylalanine included. The retained sequence is limited to the CDR3, 48 bases, with the frame set at the first base. TCRbeta CDR3 regions were amplified from genomic DNA using the immunoSEQ Assay, a bias-controlled multiplex PCR. In the original analysis: Within the assay, amplification of reference gene primers was used to estimate how many nucleated cells each sample contained. To quantify the absolute abundance of each unique TCRbeta CDR3 rearrangement, sequence reads were collapsed and filtered. For each sample, productive Simpson clonality was calculated by taking the square root of Simpson's diversity index across productive rearrangements. TCRdb's version of the immuneACCESS table is confined to in-frame rearrangements and falls short of the full clone set. An unresolved V gene accounts for under half of the shortfall where checked; the remainder is of unknown origin. V, J and clone size reflect that table, while D and trimming were determined from the DNA. The sample yields just under 350,000 clones; about 90% were counted once. In total, the top ten clones hold less than 3.5% of the sample.

On this clone: Its specific antigen is unknown. Base qualities were left out, and no much larger clone turns up one base away.

General study outcomes and caveats: The quantity of clinical and demographic metadata differed by source and by participant and was supplied without curation.

Samples from volunteer blood donors who had recovered from COVID-19 were contributed by a second Seattle source. Whole blood was collected in K2EDTA tubes by collaborating institutions according to the institutions' own protocols. For TCRbeta analysis, collaborators shipped samples as frozen whole blood, isolated PBMCs, or DNA extracted from either of those sample types. The sequenced material came from peripheral blood. The receptor comes from a woman between 18 and 29 years old who had recovered from COVID-19. The chain employs TRBV27 and TRBJ2-1; TRBD2 lines up with 10 middle nucleotides. The DNA sequence is as follows: TGTGCCAGCAGTCGACTCGGGACTAGCGCCGACAATGAGCAGTTCTTC. This is translated as CASSRLGTSADNEQFF.